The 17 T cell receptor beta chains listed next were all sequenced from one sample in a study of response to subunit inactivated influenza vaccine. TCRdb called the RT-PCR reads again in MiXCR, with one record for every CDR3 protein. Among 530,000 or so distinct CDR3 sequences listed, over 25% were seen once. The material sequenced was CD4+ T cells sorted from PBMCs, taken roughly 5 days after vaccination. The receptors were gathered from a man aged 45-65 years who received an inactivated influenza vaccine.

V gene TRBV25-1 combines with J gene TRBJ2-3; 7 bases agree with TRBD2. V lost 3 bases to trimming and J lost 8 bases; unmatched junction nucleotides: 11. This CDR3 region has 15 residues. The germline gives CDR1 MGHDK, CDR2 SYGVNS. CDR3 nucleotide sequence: TGTGCCAGCAGTGATTTCACGGGAGGACCGAGTACGCAGTATTTT. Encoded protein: CASSDFTGGPSTQYF.

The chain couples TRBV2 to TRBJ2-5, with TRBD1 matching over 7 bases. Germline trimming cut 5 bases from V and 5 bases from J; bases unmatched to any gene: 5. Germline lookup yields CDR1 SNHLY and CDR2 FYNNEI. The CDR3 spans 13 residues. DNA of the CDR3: TGTGCCAGCAGTACCGACAGGGTGGAGACCCAGTACTTC. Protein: CASSTDRVETQYF.

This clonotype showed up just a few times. CDR3 DNA: TGTGCCAGCAGTTTCGCCTACCAAGAGACCCAGTACTTC. Protein product: CASSFAYQETQYF. The chain joins TRBV27 to TRBJ2-5; D call uncertain. There are 13 residues in the CDR3. Deletions cut 3 bases from V and 0 bases from J, with 5 bases between. The germline CDR1 and CDR2 sequences are MNHEY and SMNVEV (reference sequence).

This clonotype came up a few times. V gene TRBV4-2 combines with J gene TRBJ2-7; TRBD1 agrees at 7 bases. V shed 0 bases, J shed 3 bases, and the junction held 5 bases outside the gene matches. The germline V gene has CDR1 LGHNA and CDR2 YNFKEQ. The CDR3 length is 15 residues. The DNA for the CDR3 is TGTGCCAGCAGCCAAGAAAGGCAGGGGGTCTACGAGCAGTACTTC. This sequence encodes CASSQERQGVYEQYF.

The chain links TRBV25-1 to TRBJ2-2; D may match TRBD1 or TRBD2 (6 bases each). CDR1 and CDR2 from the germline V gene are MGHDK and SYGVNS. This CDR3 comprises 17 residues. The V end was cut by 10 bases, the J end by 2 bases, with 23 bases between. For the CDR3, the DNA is TGTGCCACCCCTGTAGGGAGGACAGATCGCAACACCGGGGAGCTGTTTTTT. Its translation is CATPVGRTDRNTGELFF.

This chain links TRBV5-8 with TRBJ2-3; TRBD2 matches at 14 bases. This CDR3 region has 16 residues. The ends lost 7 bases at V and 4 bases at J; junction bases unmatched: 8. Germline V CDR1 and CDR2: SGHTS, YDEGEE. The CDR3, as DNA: TGTGCCAGCGGGATAGGGACTAGCGGGAGTTCAGATACGCAGTATTTT. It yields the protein CASGIGTSGSSDTQYF.

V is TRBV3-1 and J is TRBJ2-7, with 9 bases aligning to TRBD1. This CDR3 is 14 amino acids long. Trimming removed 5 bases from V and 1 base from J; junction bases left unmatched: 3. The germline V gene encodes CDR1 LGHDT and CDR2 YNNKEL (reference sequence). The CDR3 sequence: CASSMGTGSYEQYF. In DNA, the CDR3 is TGTGCCAGCAGCATGGGGACAGGGTCCTACGAGCAGTACTTC.

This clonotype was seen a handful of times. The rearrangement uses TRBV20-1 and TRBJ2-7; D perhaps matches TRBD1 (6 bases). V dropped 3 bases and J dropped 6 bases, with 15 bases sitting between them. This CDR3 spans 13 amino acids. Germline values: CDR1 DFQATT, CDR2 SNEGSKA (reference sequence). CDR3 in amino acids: CSARGWGQLEQYF. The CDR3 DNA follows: TGCAGTGCTAGGGGCTGGGGGCAACTCGAGCAGTACTTC.

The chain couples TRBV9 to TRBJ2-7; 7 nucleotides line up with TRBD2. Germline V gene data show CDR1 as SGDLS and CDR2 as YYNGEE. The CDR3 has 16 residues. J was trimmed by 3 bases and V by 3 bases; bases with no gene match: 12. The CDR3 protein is CASSAGHAGVGYEQYF. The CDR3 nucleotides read TGTGCCAGCAGCGCCGGCCATGCGGGGGTAGGCTACGAGCAGTACTTC.

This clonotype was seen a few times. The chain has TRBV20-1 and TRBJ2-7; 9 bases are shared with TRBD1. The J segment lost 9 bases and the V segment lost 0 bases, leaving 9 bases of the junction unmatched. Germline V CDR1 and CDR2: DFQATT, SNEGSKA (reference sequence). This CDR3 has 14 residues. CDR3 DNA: TGCAGTGCTAGAGAAAGGGGGACAGGGAGTAGGCAGTACTTC. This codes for CSARERGTGSRQYF.

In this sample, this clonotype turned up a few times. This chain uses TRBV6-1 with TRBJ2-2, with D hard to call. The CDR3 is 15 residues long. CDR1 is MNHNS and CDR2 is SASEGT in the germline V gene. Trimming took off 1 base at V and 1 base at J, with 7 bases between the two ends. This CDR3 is CASSEVGQNTGELFF. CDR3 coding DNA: TGTGCCAGCAGTGAAGTTGGGCAGAACACCGGGGAGCTGTTTTTT.

The CDR3 coding sequence is TGTGCCAGCAGTCCCGGGACAGATGAGACCCAGTACTTC. The encoded protein is CASSPGTDETQYF. The chain joins TRBV7-2 to TRBJ2-5, with TRBD1 matching 7 bases. V shed 6 bases and J 5 bases; nucleotides not matched to a gene: 6. This CDR3 contains 13 residues. Looked up from germline, CDR1 is SGHTA and CDR2 is FQGNSA.

The CDR3 loop is CASIPWAGDNSPLHF. In nucleotides, the CDR3 is TGTGCCAGCATCCCGTGGGCAGGGGACAATTCACCCCTCCACTTT. The rearrangement uses TRBV7-2 and TRBJ1-6; tentative D call: TRBD1 (6 bases). The CDR3 is 15 amino acids. Germline-derived CDR1 and CDR2 are SGHTA and FQGNSA. V gave up 7 bases and J gave up 7 bases, with 17 bases separating them.

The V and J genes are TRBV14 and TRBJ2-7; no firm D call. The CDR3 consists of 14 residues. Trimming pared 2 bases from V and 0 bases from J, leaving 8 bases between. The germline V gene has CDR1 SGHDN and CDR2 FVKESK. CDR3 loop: CASSQLLFSYEQYF. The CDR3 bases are TGTGCCAGCAGCCAACTGCTATTCTCCTACGAGCAGTACTTC.

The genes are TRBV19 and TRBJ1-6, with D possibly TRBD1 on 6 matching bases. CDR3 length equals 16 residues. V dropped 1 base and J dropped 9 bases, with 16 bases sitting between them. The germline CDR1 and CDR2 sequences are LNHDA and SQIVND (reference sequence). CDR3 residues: CASSIGGHPPVSPLHF. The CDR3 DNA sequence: TGTGCCAGTAGTATAGGGGGACACCCACCGGTTTCACCCCTCCACTTT.

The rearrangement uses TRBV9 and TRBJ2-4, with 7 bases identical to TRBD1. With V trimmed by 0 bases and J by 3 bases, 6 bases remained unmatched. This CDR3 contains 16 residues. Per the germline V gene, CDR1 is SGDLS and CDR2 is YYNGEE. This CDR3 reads CASSVGQGVDKNIQYF. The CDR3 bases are TGTGCCAGCAGCGTAGGGCAGGGGGTCGACAAAAACATTCAGTACTTC.

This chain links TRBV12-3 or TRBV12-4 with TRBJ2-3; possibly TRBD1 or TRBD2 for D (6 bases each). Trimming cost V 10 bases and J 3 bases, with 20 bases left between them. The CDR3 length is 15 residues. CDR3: CATHIGGGTTDTQYF. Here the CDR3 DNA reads TGTGCCACGCATATAGGAGGGGGGACAACAGATACGCAGTATTTT.